This passage covers 16 T cell receptor beta chains from one sample sequenced in a study of T cells after yellow fever vaccination (dated by TCRdb to the late 2010s). Sample treatment or condition, as interpreted from the label and publication: live attenuated yellow fever vaccine strain. Library prep was done by 5' RACE. The run used an Illumina HiSeq 2500. The public reads were quality trimmed at Q25 with fastp and then assembled into clones with MiXCR by TCRdb, keeping productive beta chains. Under each unique CDR3 protein, matching rows form one entry showing the most common genes and DNA. A total of 150,000 to 200,000 distinct CDR3 sequences appear in this sample, approximately 6.2% of them only once. The ten largest clones capture roughly 3% of the sample. The specimen comprised CD4+ T cells sorted from PBMCs, sampled on the day of the first yellow fever vaccination. These receptors came from a young man who received the YFV17D yellow fever vaccine.

This clonotype came up a few times. The chain carries TRBV11-2 and TRBJ1-1; possibly TRBD1 for D (5 bases). The CDR3 has 10 residues. V was clipped by 3 bases and J by 12 bases, with 8 bases between them. The germline V gene encodes CDR1 SGHAT and CDR2 FQNNGV. CDR3 protein: CASSLGETFF. The CDR3 DNA follows: TGTGCCAGCAGCTTGGGGGAAACTTTCTTT.

This clonotype was picked up many times. The V and J genes are TRBV12-3 or TRBV12-4 and TRBJ2-2; 7 nucleotides line up with TRBD2. This CDR3 is built from 17 residues. The V and J ends lost 4 bases and 0 bases, in that order; junction bases with no gene match: 8. The CDR3 sequence: CASSSSRSGANTGELFF. CDR3 coding DNA: TGTGCCAGCAGTTCTTCTCGAAGCGGGGCGAACACCGGGGAGCTGTTTTTT.

This rearrangement joins TRBV3-1 to TRBJ2-5; D is possibly TRBD1 (6 bases). The V gene lost 1 base and the J gene lost 2 bases, with 11 bases spanning the gap. Germline V gene sequence: CDR1 LGHDT, CDR2 YNNKEL (reference sequence). The CDR3 runs to 15 residues. CDR3 region: CASSQGGQGQETQYF. As DNA, the CDR3 is TGTGCCAGCAGCCAAGGGGGTCAGGGGCAAGAGACCCAGTACTTC.

The chain uses TRBV5-6 and TRBJ2-3, with D perhaps TRBD2 (7 bases). Germline V gene data show CDR1 as SGHDT and CDR2 as YYEEEE. This CDR3 comprises 16 residues. Trimming pared 1 base from V and 4 bases from J, leaving 16 bases between. The CDR3 sequence is CASSLFSGGHPDTQYF. CDR3 in DNA: TGTGCCAGCAGCTTGTTTTCGGGGGGCCACCCAGATACGCAGTATTTT.

The table lists this clonotype with many counts. V and J are TRBV12-3 or TRBV12-4 and TRBJ2-1; D may be TRBD1 (6 bases). The CDR3 has 11 residues. Trimming removed 5 bases from V and 15 bases from J, with 14 bases in between. CDR3 nucleotides: TGTGCCAGCAGTCGAGGACAGACCCCGTTCTTC. This sequence encodes CASSRGQTPFF.

At least ten counts were recorded for this clonotype. The CDR3 spells CSAREDSDYRTDTQYF. CDR3 nucleotide sequence: TGCAGTGCTAGAGAGGACAGTGACTATCGCACAGATACGCAGTATTTT. The rearrangement joins TRBV20-1 to TRBJ2-3; possibly TRBD1 for D (6 bases). The germline gives CDR1 DFQATT, CDR2 SNEGSKA (reference sequence). The CDR3 sequence is 16 residues long. Between the trimmed V and J ends, which lost 0 bases and 1 base, there was a span of 14 bases.

The chain combines TRBV5-1 with TRBJ2-7; 10 nucleotides match TRBD2. The CDR3 has 15 amino acids. The junction had 4 bases not matched to a gene; V was cut back by 4 bases and J by 0 bases. Germline V gene sequence: CDR1 SGHRS, CDR2 YFSETQ. The CDR3 DNA sequence: TGCGCCAGCAGCGCCCAGCGGGGGGGCTCCTACGAGCAGTACTTC. It encodes CASSAQRGGSYEQYF.

This chain uses TRBV5-5 with TRBJ2-1, with D uncertain. The V and J ends lost 2 bases and 7 bases respectively, with 13 bases between them. CDR3 size: 14 residues. Looked up from germline, CDR1 is SGHKS and CDR2 is YYEKEE (reference sequence). The CDR3 coding sequence is TGTGCCAGCAGCTTCGGATCGACATTTAATGAGCAGTTCTTC. It is translated as CASSFGSTFNEQFF.

This clonotype has ten or more counts. This chain connects TRBV25-1 to TRBJ2-7, with unresolved D. The germline V gene encodes CDR1 MGHDK and CDR2 SYGVNS. Trimming left V 4 bases short and J 2 bases short, with 9 bases between. This CDR3 spans 13 amino acids. DNA of the CDR3: TGTGCCAGCAGTGCCAGAACCACCTACGAGCAGTACTTC. This encodes CASSARTTYEQYF.

The chain joins TRBV19 to TRBJ1-2; no clear D. CDR3 size: 16 residues. Germline CDR1 and CDR2: LNHDA and SQIVND (reference sequence). V was pared by 1 base and J by 5 bases, with 17 bases between. The CDR3 spells CASSIAGSGSGYGYTF. CDR3 bases: TGTGCCAGTAGTATAGCTGGGTCCGGTTCGGGGTATGGCTACACCTTC.

This clonotype was found many times. The V and J genes are TRBV5-1 and TRBJ1-1; a weak D match, TRBD1 (5 bases). The CDR3 consists of 13 residues. V lost 0 bases, J lost 11 bases, and 14 bases lay in between. CDR1 and CDR2 (germline): SGHRS, YFSETQ. The CDR3 nucleotides are TGCGCCAGCAGCTTGGACGTTGGCAGGGTCGCTTTCTTT. This sequence encodes CASSLDVGRVAFF.

The rearrangement links TRBV18 to TRBJ1-1; D remains ambiguous. Germline CDR1 reads KGHSH; CDR2 reads LQKENI. Trimming cost V 6 bases and J 7 bases, with 33 bases left between them. The CDR3 extends over 19 amino acids. The DNA of the CDR3 is TGTGCCAGCTCCCCGCTTGCAGTCGGAGGGCAGTTCGGATTTGGTGAAGCTTTCTTT. Encoded protein: CASSPLAVGGQFGFGEAFF.

The sample holds many counts of this clonotype. This chain connects TRBV7-3 to TRBJ1-1, with TRBD1 matching over 10 bases. From germline, CDR1 is SGHTA and CDR2 FQGTGA. Losses at the gene ends were 1 base for V and 4 bases for J; bases not matched to a gene: 6. The CDR3 is 16 amino acids. The CDR3 DNA sequence: TGTGCCAGCAGCTTAAGGAGACAGGGGGCGGGCACTGAAGCTTTCTTT. This codes for CASSLRRQGAGTEAFF.

The chain recombines TRBV4-2 with TRBJ2-2; 9 nucleotides line up with TRBD2. The CDR3 is 14 amino acids. Trimming at V came to 8 bases and at J to 7 bases, leaving 8 bases not matched to a gene. Germline V CDR1 and CDR2: LGHNA, YNFKEQ. The CDR3 reads CASGGGGPCGELFF. CDR3 coding DNA: TGTGCCAGCGGCGGGGGGGGCCCCTGCGGGGAGCTGTTTTTT.

The table lists this clonotype with many counts. The chain is built from TRBV5-1 and TRBJ2-2; D is possibly TRBD1 or TRBD2 (5 bases each). The CDR3 has 14 amino acids. V was clipped by 6 bases and J by 4 bases, with 13 bases between them. Germline V gene data show CDR1 as SGHRS and CDR2 as YFSETQ. The chain's CDR3 is CASIRDVTTGELFF. CDR3 coding DNA: TGCGCCAGCATCCGGGACGTGACCACCGGGGAGCTGTTTTTT.

This clonotype was seen only once. A much larger clonotype is one base distant, so this may be a read error. The chain couples TRBV24-1 to TRBJ2-3, with TRBD2 as a possible D gene (6 bases). Per the germline V gene, CDR1 is KGHDR and CDR2 is SFDVKD. The V end was cut by 6 bases, the J end by 3 bases, with 15 bases between. CDR3 length: 15 residues. CDR3 region: CATSFGLGRTDTQYF. CDR3 bases: TGTGCCACCAGTTTCGGACTGGGGAGGACAGATACGCAGTATTTT.